This T cell receptor beta chain was retrieved from a study of cytomegalovirus exposure and HLA in healthy donors. Whole-study findings and limits: Earlier analysis yielded a pattern in which most TCR beta V segments were productive about 90% or about 30% of the time.

Points on this clone: The antigen remains undetermined.

13 Jbeta primers and 60 Vbeta primers were used for the PCR. Sequencing used immunoSEQ multiplex PCR; TCRdb keeps in-frame clones, though not all of them. Of about 110,000 clones listed, roughly 80% were seen once; the top ten hold approximately 0.24%. The CDR3 is made up of 14 amino acids. J lost 1 base, V lost 7 bases, and 4 bases had no gene match. From germline, CDR1 is SNHLY and CDR2 FYNNEI. This clonotype was sampled from a middle-aged man in good health and CMV-seronegative. Input material: PBMCs. The chain links TRBV2 to TRBJ2-7, with 10 positions matching TRBD2. CDR3 in amino acids: CASISSGRSYEQYF. The DNA of the CDR3 is TGTGCCAGCATCTCTAGCGGGAGATCCTACGAGCAGTACTTC.